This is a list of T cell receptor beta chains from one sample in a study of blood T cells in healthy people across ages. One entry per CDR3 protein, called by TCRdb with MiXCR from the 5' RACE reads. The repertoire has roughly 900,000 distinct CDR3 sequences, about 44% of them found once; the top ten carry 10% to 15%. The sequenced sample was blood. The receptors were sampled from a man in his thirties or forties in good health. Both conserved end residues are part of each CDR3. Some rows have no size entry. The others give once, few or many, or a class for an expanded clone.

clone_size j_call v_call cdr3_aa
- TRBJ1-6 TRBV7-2 CASTVGRGNNSPLHF
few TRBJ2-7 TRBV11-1 CASSLNAGSSYEQYF
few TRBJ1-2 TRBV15 CATSGSDSLYGYTF
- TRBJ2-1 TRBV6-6 CAGRPEGGGYNEQFF
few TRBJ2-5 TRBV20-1 CSASSSGGELETQYF
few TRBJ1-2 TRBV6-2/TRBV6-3 CASRVGRSYTF
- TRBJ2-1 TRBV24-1 CATSDFSGMGPYNEQFF
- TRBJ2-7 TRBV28 CASSPLGQGPDEQYF
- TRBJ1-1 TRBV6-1 CASSYTGSPEAFF
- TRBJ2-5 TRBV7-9 CASSLSSAFQETQYF
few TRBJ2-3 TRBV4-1 CASSQVSDPDTQYF
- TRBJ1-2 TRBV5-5 CASSKGTPGYTF
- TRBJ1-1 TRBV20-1 CSARNGRGLNTEAFF
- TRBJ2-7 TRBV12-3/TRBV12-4 CASSFGGPPKYEQYF
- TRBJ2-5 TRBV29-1 CSVGKTRQETLYF
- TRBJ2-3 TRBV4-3 CASSQYRPAGVDTQYF
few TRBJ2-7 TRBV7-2 CASSLTPGSSYEQYF
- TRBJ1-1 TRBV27 CASSVSGVTEAFF
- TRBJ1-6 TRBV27 CASSFQNRGGNNSPLHF
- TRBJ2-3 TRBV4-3 CASSQDRGPRGGGTDTQYF
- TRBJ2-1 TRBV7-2 CASSLVGTAYNEQFF
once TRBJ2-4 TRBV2 CAEGNSGKNIQYF
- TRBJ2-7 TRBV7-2 CTSSPQGGQTYEQYF
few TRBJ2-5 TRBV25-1 CASSEPTGQETQYF
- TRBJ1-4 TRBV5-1 CASSGRGQAEKLFF
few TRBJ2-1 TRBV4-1 CASSHITGSYNEQFF
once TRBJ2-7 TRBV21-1 CASGKGLAYYEQYF
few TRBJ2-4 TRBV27 CASGRRVWEQYF
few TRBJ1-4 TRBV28 CASSLRTGRMKKLFF
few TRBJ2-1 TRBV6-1 CASSEARGQYNEQFF
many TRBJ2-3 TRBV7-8 CASSSGLAGDTQYF
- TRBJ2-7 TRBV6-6 CASSYSNPAAYEQYF
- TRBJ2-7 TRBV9 CASSVPDRPHEQYF
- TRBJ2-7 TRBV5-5 CASSGTGGGFKQYF
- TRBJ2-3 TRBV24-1 CATSDSRGPDTQYF
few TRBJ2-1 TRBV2 CASSGEGLNEQFF
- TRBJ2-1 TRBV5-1 CASSLGAFPYNEQFF